Given below is one T cell receptor (beta chain) in context. Its target antigen remains unknown. No much larger clone is present one base from it, and per-base qualities are unavailable. The CDR3 has 15 amino acids, counting the end cysteine and phenylalanine. The retained sequence is limited to the CDR3, 45 bases, with the frame set at the first base. V loses 1 base, J loses 1 base, and the germline ends lie 9 bases apart. The germline V gene sets CDR1 to SNHLY and CDR2 to FYNNEI. These data are taken from a study of blood T cell repertoires in COVID-19 (dated by TCRdb to the early 2020s). Study-level background: The collaborator samples originated in the United States, Italy and Spain and spanned the acute and convalescent phases of COVID-19. The samples were drawn from two sources: the first 160 participants of the ongoing ImmuneRACE study, and 1,254 subjects contributed by 6 global collaborators. The dataset comprised deeply sampled blood TCRbeta repertoires from subjects exposed to, actively infected with, or recovered from COVID-19. Where HLA class I and class II types were available, the types were taken from metadata supplied by the sample provider, not from assay-based typing. The material from the prospective study consisted of cDNA or gDNA derived from T cells, B-cell-depleted T cells, or PBMCs. The repertoires were released in a freely available public database meant as a resource for research on the immune response to SARS-CoV-2. Nearly every sample came with metadata listing a de-identified subject ID, COVID-19 status, age in years and sex. The research as a whole found: How much clinical and demographic metadata was included differed by source and by participant, and the metadata was provided uncurated.

Collaborating institutions collected whole blood in K2EDTA tubes following their own protocols. For TCRbeta analysis, collaborators shipped samples in one of three forms: frozen whole blood, isolated PBMCs, or DNA extracted from either of those sample types. The immunoSEQ Assay, a bias-controlled multiplex PCR, was used to amplify TCRbeta CDR3 regions from genomic DNA. The study's own analysis went as follows. Within the assay, amplification of reference gene primers was used to estimate how many nucleated cells each sample contained. To quantify the absolute abundance of each unique TCRbeta CDR3 rearrangement, sequence reads were collapsed and filtered. For each sample, productive Simpson clonality was calculated as the square root of Simpson's diversity index over productive rearrangements. TCRdb obtained this table from immuneACCESS and retained in-frame rearrangements with V and J assigned. These tables miss some clones; where compared with another copy, unresolved V genes account for less than half of the shortfall, and the remainder is unexplained. The DNA gave D and trimming, while V, J and clone size come from that table. This sample is represented by over 250,000 clones; roughly 85% of them were singletons. Roughly 5.3% of the sample comes from the top ten.

Sequencing was performed on peripheral blood. The chain was built from TRBV2 and TRBJ2-3; no D segment can be confidently identified. This TCR was recovered from a man aged 45 to 65 with active or convalescent COVID-19. The DNA sequence reads TGTGCCAGCAGTGAAGGAGCCCGGGGCACAGATACGCAGTATTTT. The resulting protein is CASSEGARGTDTQYF.